This T cell receptor beta chain comes out of a study of cytomegalovirus exposure and HLA in healthy donors (dated by TCRdb to 2017 to 2019). Regarding the research as a whole: An earlier analysis of several hundred of the donors reported about 260 Gb of sequence data and approximately 120 million unique TCR beta sequences obtained from around 170 million T cells. An early release that covered roughly 600 HLA-typed donors contained approximately 300 gigabases of sequencing data and tens of millions of unique TCR sequences. The genetic ancestry cluster associated with self-reported Caucasian donors included about four fifths of the roughly 400 genotyped donors. The aim of the study was to test whether cataloging public T cell receptors could identify signatures of past pathogen exposure. The study used immunosequencing to profile the T cell repertoires of some 600 subjects and linked those repertoires to cytomegalovirus serostatus. In addition to the first cohort of about 650 subjects, a separate validation cohort of about 120 different subjects was used. To predict cytomegalovirus infection status, the study brought together high-throughput TCR immunosequencing, statistical association of individual TCRs with disease status, and machine learning. A later analysis re-analyzed previously published TCR beta repertoires from hundreds of donors and added high-resolution HLA genotyping to study TCR occurrence patterns. The later analysis used no new phenotypic data to find candidate immune exposures, relying instead on TCR beta sequences and their occurrence across donors. In an earlier analysis of 550 to 700 of the donors, high-throughput TCR beta sequencing was used to judge whether each TCR beta V gene segment behaved as functional or pseudogenic. Donor age, sex, ethnicity and CMV serostatus were collected together with the repertoire data. A later genetic analysis took genome-wide SNP genotypes for about 65% of the 666 donors and used that subset as a discovery cohort. All discovery cohort repertoires had been generated on a single sequencing platform. HLA typing covered class I and class II loci at four-digit resolution. Typing coverage varied by locus: roughly 620-640 donors for A, B, C, DRB1 and DQB1; approximately 520 for DQA1; about 590 for DPA1; fewer than 480 for DPB1. A handful of DR-DQ haplotypes were treated as single units for association and clustering because of strong linkage in the cohort. On average, around 240,000 unique TCR beta nucleotide sequences were sequenced per donor among a few hundred genotyped donors of the cohort, with roughly 20% of those sequences being non-productive.

In total, roughly 710 healthy bone marrow donors made up the cohort. At the time of sampling, all cohort members were nominally healthy, though unrecorded immune exposures were likely present. The donor tested CMV seronegative and was one of the 352 seronegative cohort members. Each donor provided a peripheral blood sample, and peripheral blood mononuclear cells were used for TCR beta sequencing. The Qiagen DNeasy Blood Extraction Kit was used to extract genomic DNA from the blood cell samples. This clone occurred a few times. Its cognate antigen has yet to be identified. Within one base of it there is no much larger clone, and no base qualities were kept. Trimmed from V: 5 bases; trimmed from J: 2 bases; junction bases lacking a gene match: 3. As encoded in the germline V gene, CDR1 is SGHVS while CDR2 is FNYEAQ. From the cysteine through the phenylalanine, the CDR3 covers 16 amino acids. The sequence is cut down to CDR3 DNA, 48 bases in frame from base 1.

Library generation was performed with the immunoSEQ multiplex PCR assay. The multiplex PCR relied on a mix of 60 forward primers for TCR Vbeta segments and 13 reverse primers for TCR Jbeta segments. The CDR3 region of rearranged TCR beta genes was amplified from genomic DNA by a multiplex PCR assay. Amplified TCR beta libraries were sequenced as 87-base-pair reads on the Illumina HiSeq System. Under the source paper's analysis protocol: Across the 640 or so repertoires, a later analysis counted tens of millions of unique TCR beta chains, 9.5 million to 13 million of which were shared by at least two donors. Raw reads were error-corrected and collapsed into unique sequences with a nearest-neighbor algorithm that merged closely related sequences to remove PCR and sequencing errors. V, D and J gene segments were assigned by aligning CDR3 sequences to IMGT reference sequences. For a sequence to be retained, a match of at least six nucleotides to both a V gene segment and a J gene segment was required. Rearrangements were called productive when the CDR3 lacked stop codons and stayed in frame with V and J; all others were non-productive. CDR3 was defined by IMGT convention, running from the second conserved V-encoded cysteine to the conserved J-encoded phenylalanine. In an earlier analysis of approximately 590 of the donors, sequences lacking an unambiguous match to a single V gene segment were excluded. An earlier analysis of 587 of the donors classified V segments as functional when productive rearrangements were above 56.7% and as segregating when the standard deviation between donors was above 5%. A statistical classification framework was built to diagnose cytomegalovirus status from the catalog of TCR beta chain sequences. V and J gene assignment, in a later analysis, came from comparing TCR nucleotide sequences with IMGT/GENE-DB human TR gene sequences. The TCRdist pipeline was used in a later analysis to assign CDR3 sequences and most-parsimonious VDJ recombination scenarios. In a later analysis, every TCR beta chain was defined by the combination of its CDR3 amino acid sequence and its V-gene family, and reads without a unique V-gene family were dropped. As a way to deal with suspected cross-contamination and a sequencing artifact, a later analysis dropped nearly 600 nucleotide sequences that were highly shared and had low generation probability. In a later analysis, a clonal expansion index was calculated for each public chain from normalized within-repertoire ranks of inferred template counts. A later analysis computed generation probabilities with a VDJ recombination model fitted to out-of-frame rearrangements, and checked the results against IGoR. In a later analysis, TCR-TCR, TCR-HLA and TCR-CMV co-occurrence was scored with hypergeometric tests, and a repertoire-size bias correction was applied to TCR pairs. In a later analysis, false discovery rates were estimated by permuting HLA or CMV assignments 20 times. In a later analysis, co-occurring TCRs were grouped with DBSCAN, and TCRdist sequence similarity was added when clustering was performed within HLA-allele-positive subsets. Repertoires with fewer than 30,000 or more than 120,000 public chains were left out of co-occurrence clustering, as were roughly five repertoires with anomalous nucleotide sharing. TCRdb re-hosts the immuneACCESS table, in-frame sequences only. Its copies lack some clones; in the studies checked, an unresolved V gene accounts for under half of them, and the cause for the rest is not known. The D gene and trimming were derived from the DNA, and the V and J assignments and clone size from that table. This sample gives roughly 150,000 clones in total; around four fifths of them show up just once. About 1.3% of the sample is taken by the ten largest.

On the study overall, not on this receptor specifically: A few of the identified cytomegalovirus-associated TCR beta chains were confirmed in vitro to be specific for cytomegalovirus antigens. Immune exposure information for the cohort was limited to CMV serostatus. A later analysis found that HLA-associated TCR beta chains were more clonally expanded and had lower generation probabilities than equally common non-associated chains. Strong co-occurrence of HLA alleles, especially DR and DQ, made assigning TCR associations to individual alleles difficult. Because some donors lacked HLA typing at each locus, the association tests relied only on the typed subset. The sequencing pipeline was judged likely to have produced a cluster of highly shared sequence variants as a technical artifact. In both the original and validation cohorts, the classifier was reported to diagnose cytomegalovirus status with high specificity and sensitivity. In a later analysis, several top co-occurrence clusters were reported to appear linked to parvovirus B19, influenza, CMV and Epstein-Barr virus. Most TCR sequences were observed very rarely across donors, whereas some public TCRs were present in many individuals. In an earlier analysis of approximately 600 of the donors, most TCR beta V segments were observed in productive rearrangements about 90% or about 30% of the time, broadly matching IMGT annotations. In a later analysis, most CMV-associated TCR beta chains were found to appear HLA-restricted, with HLA associations seemingly driven largely by CMV exposure. A further reported finding was that TCR beta sequences accurately predicted the HLA-A and HLA-B alleles for most subjects in the first cohort. Correlated functional status among segregating V segments might be attributable to linkage disequilibrium, but an unknown experimental factor could not be ruled out. In a later analysis, 15,000 to 20,000 TCR beta sequences were associated with specific HLA alleles at a false discovery rate of 0.05. According to the authors, the approach could potentially be generalized to other disease states and immunological phenotypes. Because counts were too low, 15 or so rarely observed V segments, including chromosome 9 orphons, were excluded from the earlier analysis of 587 of the donors. The study gave a list of 150 to 200 TCR beta chains associated with cytomegalovirus. Presence/absence analyses assumed roughly uniform sequencing depth across donors, an assumption that may not hold. The cohort was sequenced for TCR beta chains only, and without alpha or paired-chain data the features that could be detected were limited. A later analysis found that TCR association rates varied across HLA loci, with DRB1 alleles showing the most associated TCRs and HLA-C alleles the fewest. Some IMGT-functional V segments, including TRBV6-2 and TRBV6-3, could not be told apart with the 87-base-pair reads, so those segments were excluded. A later genetic analysis reported fewer N-insertions in productive TCRs among donors in an Asian-associated ancestry cluster than the approximately 670-donor mean. A later genetic analysis associated a missense DCLRE1C variant with V-gene and J-gene trimming of TCR beta chains, and an independent cohort replicated the association.

The clonotype was recovered from a man in his thirties or forties in good health and CMV-seronegative. The rearrangement joined TRBV7-6 to TRBJ2-2, and TRBD2 matches 12 of the central bases. Sequenced: PBMCs. For the CDR3, the sequence is CASSVGLAGNTGELFF. The nucleotides are TGTGCCAGCAGCGTGGGACTAGCGGGTAACACCGGGGAGCTGTTTTTT.